The present entry profiles one TCR beta chain with its context. Its matching antigen is unknown. V was shortened by 6 bases and J by 4 bases, with 15 bases between the two germline ends. Germline V lookup: CDR1 MNHNS, CDR2 SASEGT. The CDR3 is 14 amino acids. This table comes from immunoSEQ multiplex PCR, and its TCRdb copy is limited to in-frame clones, with some not included. Counted here are nearly 1,000,000 clones, 70% to 85% occurring once; the ten biggest clones make up approximately 1.5%. The sample originates from a study of shared clonotypes between healthy human individuals. Overall study findings and caveats: Naive subsets usually exceeded memory subsets in estimated richness. Among a handful of donors, roughly 5.4% of naive CD4 clonotypes were found in common.

The rearrangement uses TRBV6-1 and TRBJ1-1; a possible D gene is TRBD1 (5 bases). This clonotype originated in a man aged 18 to 29 in good health. The source material was memory CD4+ T cells sorted from blood. Subset defined: CD45RA-negative fraction. In nucleotides, the CDR3 is TGTGCCAGCAGCCTGGGTAGGGGAGGCACTGAAGCTTTCTTT. Amino acids: CASSLGRGGTEAFF.